This T cell receptor beta chain was profiled in a study of blood T cell repertoires in COVID-19. Cohort assignment relied on participant-reported clinical history. The table lists this clone with a count of one. The CDR3 is 17 amino acids. Trimming stripped 8 bases from V and 5 bases from J, with 22 bases between. CDR1 and CDR2 from the germline V gene are MDHEN and SYDVKM. Only in-frame clones appear in the TCRdb table, and some are missing; sequencing was by immunoSEQ multiplex PCR. The sample includes a few hundred thousand clones, 70% to 90% of them seen just once. The receptor comes from a woman aged 40-49 years with acute COVID-19. The sequencing sample was made of PBMCs or T cells enriched from blood (not recorded which). The chain carries TRBV28 and TRBJ1-6; maybe TRBD1 (6 bases). Written as DNA, the CDR3 is TGTGCCAGCTACCGGGACAAGATATTAAGAAATAATTCACCCCTCCACTTT. Amino acids: CASYRDKILRNNSPLHF.